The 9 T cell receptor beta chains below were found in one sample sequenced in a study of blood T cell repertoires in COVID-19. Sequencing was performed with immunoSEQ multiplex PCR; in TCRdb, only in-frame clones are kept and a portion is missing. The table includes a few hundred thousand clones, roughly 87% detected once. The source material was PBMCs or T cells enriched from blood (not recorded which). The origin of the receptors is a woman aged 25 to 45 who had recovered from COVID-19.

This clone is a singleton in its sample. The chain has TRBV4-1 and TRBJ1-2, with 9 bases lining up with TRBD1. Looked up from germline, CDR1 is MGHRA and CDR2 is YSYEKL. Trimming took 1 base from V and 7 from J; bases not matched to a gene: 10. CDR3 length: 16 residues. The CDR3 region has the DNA TGCGCCAGCAGCCAAGGGGGAGGGGGACAGGGACCTGGCTACACCTTC. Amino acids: CASSQGGGGQGPGYTF.

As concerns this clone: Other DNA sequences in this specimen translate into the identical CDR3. CDR3 residues: CASSLEAGGPFEQYF. In DNA form, the CDR3 reads TGCGCCAGCAGCTTGGAGGCGGGGGGCCCTTTCGAGCAGTACTTC. The V gene is TRBV5-1, the J gene TRBJ2-7; 8 positions agree with TRBD2. CDR3 length: 15 amino acids. With V trimmed by 0 bases and J by 6 bases, 8 bases remained unmatched. Germline V lookup: CDR1 SGHRS, CDR2 YFSETQ. Looking up the rest from reference TRBV5-1 and TRBJ2-7 gives the full variable domain: KAGVTQTPRYLIKTRGQQVTLSCSPISGHRSVSWYQQTPGQGLQFLFEYFSETQRNKGNFPGRFSGRQFSNSRSEMNVSTLELGDSALYLCASSLEAGGPFEQYFGPGTRLTVT.

CDR3 coding DNA: TGTGCCAGCAGTTTTATAGCGGGGGCCACCTCCGAGCAGTACTTC. This gives the protein CASSFIAGATSEQYF. The chain joins TRBV27 to TRBJ2-7, with 9 bases identical to TRBD2. V dropped 3 bases and J dropped 6; count of bases not matched to a gene: 9. This CDR3 has 15 residues. From germline, CDR1 is MNHEY and CDR2 SMNVEV (reference sequence).

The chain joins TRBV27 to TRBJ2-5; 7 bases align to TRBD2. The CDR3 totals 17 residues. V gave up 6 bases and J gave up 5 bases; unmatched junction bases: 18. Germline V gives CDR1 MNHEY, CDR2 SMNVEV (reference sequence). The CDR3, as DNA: TGTGCCAGCAGCCCTCAAGTGACTAGCCCCCAAGTGGAGACCCAGTACTTC. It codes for CASSPQVTSPQVETQYF.

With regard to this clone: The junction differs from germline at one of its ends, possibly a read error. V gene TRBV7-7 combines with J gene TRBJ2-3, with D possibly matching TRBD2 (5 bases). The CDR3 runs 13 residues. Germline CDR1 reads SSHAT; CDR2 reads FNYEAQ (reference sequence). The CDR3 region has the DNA TGTGCTAGCAGCTTAGCGAAAACTGATACGCAGTATTTT. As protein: CASSLAKTDTQYF.

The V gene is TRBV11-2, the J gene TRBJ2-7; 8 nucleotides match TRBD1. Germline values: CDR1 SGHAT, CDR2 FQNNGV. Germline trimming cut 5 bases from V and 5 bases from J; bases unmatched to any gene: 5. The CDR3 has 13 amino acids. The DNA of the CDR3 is TGTGCCAGCAGCATGGACAGGGTAAACGAGCAGTACTTC. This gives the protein CASSMDRVNEQYF. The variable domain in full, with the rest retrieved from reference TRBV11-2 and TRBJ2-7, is EAGVAQSPRYKIIEKRQSVAFWCNPISGHATLYWYQQILGQGPKLLIQFQNNGVVDDSQLPKDRFSAERLKGVDSTLKIQPAKLEDSAVYLCASSMDRVNEQYFGPGTRLTVT.

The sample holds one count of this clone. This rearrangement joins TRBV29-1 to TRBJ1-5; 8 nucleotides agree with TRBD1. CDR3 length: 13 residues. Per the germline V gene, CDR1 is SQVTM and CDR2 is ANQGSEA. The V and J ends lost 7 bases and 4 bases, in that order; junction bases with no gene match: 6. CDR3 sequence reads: CSAGQGKNQPQHF. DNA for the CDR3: TGCAGCGCCGGACAGGGTAAAAATCAGCCCCAGCATTTT.

Written as DNA, the CDR3 is TGTGCCTGGAGGGGACAGACTTACACTGAAGCTTTCTTT. Its translation is CAWRGQTYTEAFF. V and J are TRBV30 and TRBJ1-1, with 7 bases fitting TRBD1. Germline V lookup: CDR1 GTSNPN, CDR2 SVGIG (reference sequence). CDR3 length equals 13 residues. V gave up 3 bases and J gave up 3 bases; unmatched junction bases: 4.

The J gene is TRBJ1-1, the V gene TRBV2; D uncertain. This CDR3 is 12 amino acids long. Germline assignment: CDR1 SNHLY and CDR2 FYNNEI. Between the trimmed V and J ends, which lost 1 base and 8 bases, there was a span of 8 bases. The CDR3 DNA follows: TGTGCCAGCAGTGAAGGGGGAGGGGAAGCTTTCTTT. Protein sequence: CASSEGGGEAFF.